Listed below are T cell receptor beta chains from one sample, sequenced in a study of blood T cell repertoires in COVID-19. Some clones are missing from TCRdb's copy, which holds only in-frame ones; the method was immunoSEQ multiplex PCR. This table has around 280,000 clones, around 85% appearing once. Sequenced sample: peripheral blood. These receptors were obtained from a woman aged 30 to 39 who had recovered from COVID-19. Each CDR3 is given with its conserved first and last residue. The order of the fields is D gene, clone size, J gene, V gene, CDR3 DNA, CDR3 protein. The D gene is left open where the match is weak. Size values are once, few and many counts, or a class for expanded clones, and some rows have none.

d_gene: TRBD2
abundance: once
j_gene: TRBJ2-3
v_gene: TRBV3-1/TRBV3-2
CDR3nt: TGTGCCAGCAGCCAAGAAAGGCGGGGGGGCGCAGATACGCAGTATTTT
CDR3aa: CASSQERRGGADTQYF

d_gene: NA
abundance: NA
j_gene: TRBJ1-6
v_gene: TRBV3-1/TRBV3-2
CDR3nt: TGTGCCACCGCGTTTAGTATTGATTCACCCCTCCACTTT
CDR3aa: CATAFSIDSPLHF

d_gene: NA
abundance: NA
j_gene: TRBJ1-1
v_gene: TRBV29-1
CDR3nt: TGCAGCGCTCTCAGGGGCACTGAAGCTTTCTTT
CDR3aa: CSALRGTEAFF

d_gene: TRBD2
abundance: few
j_gene: TRBJ2-7
v_gene: TRBV18
CDR3nt: TGTGCCAGCTCCGGCGGGGGATCATACGAGCAGTACTTC
CDR3aa: CASSGGGSYEQYF

d_gene: NA
abundance: NA
j_gene: TRBJ1-5
v_gene: TRBV5-4
CDR3nt: TGTGCCAGCAGCTTGGCCTCGGGCTGGGGGGTCGGGCAGCCCCAGCATTTT
CDR3aa: CASSLASGWGVGQPQHF

d_gene: NA
abundance: NA
j_gene: TRBJ1-4
v_gene: TRBV5-1
CDR3nt: TGCGCCAGCAGCTTGGCCAGCGACCGAAAAAAACTGTTTTTT
CDR3aa: CASSLASDRKKLFF

d_gene: NA
abundance: NA
j_gene: TRBJ2-7
v_gene: TRBV18
CDR3nt: TGTGCCAGCTCACCAGGGTCTACAGGCTCCTACGAGCAGTACTTC
CDR3aa: CASSPGSTGSYEQYF

d_gene: TRBD1
abundance: NA
j_gene: TRBJ1-5
v_gene: TRBV4-1
CDR3nt: TGCGCCAGCAGCCAAGAGGCCAGGGGGAGGCAACAGCCCCAGCATTTT
CDR3aa: CASSQEARGRQQPQHF

d_gene: NA
abundance: many
j_gene: TRBJ1-1
v_gene: TRBV4-2
CDR3nt: TGTGCCAGCAGCCAAGATCTAGGAGGGAACACTGAAGCTTTCTTT
CDR3aa: CASSQDLGGNTEAFF

d_gene: TRBD2
abundance: once
j_gene: TRBJ2-2
v_gene: TRBV5-8
CDR3nt: TGTGCCAGCAGCTGGACTAGCGGGGGGAACACCGGGGAGCTGTTTTTT
CDR3aa: CASSWTSGGNTGELFF

d_gene: TRBD1
abundance: NA
j_gene: TRBJ1-3
v_gene: TRBV7-2
CDR3nt: TGTGCCAGCAGCTCCCGGGACAGAGGAAACACCATATATTTT
CDR3aa: CASSSRDRGNTIYF

d_gene: TRBD2
abundance: NA
j_gene: TRBJ2-3
v_gene: TRBV7-2
CDR3nt: TGTGCCAGCAGCTACCTGGCCACTAGCGGGTTTAGCACAGATACGCAGTATTTT
CDR3aa: CASSYLATSGFSTDTQYF

d_gene: NA
abundance: NA
j_gene: TRBJ1-2
v_gene: TRBV11-2
CDR3nt: TGTGCCAGCAGCCTCGGACACATTAACTATGGCTACACCTTC
CDR3aa: CASSLGHINYGYTF

d_gene: TRBD1
abundance: NA
j_gene: TRBJ1-2
v_gene: TRBV6-5
CDR3nt: TGTGCCAGCAGTTACTCAGACAGGGGCGGCTACACCTTC
CDR3aa: CASSYSDRGGYTF

d_gene: NA
abundance: NA
j_gene: TRBJ1-1
v_gene: TRBV4-2
CDR3nt: TGTGCCAGCAACCGTAGGGAGGGGCGAACGAACACTGAAGCTTTCTTT
CDR3aa: CASNRREGRTNTEAFF

d_gene: TRBD1
abundance: NA
j_gene: TRBJ2-2
v_gene: TRBV28
CDR3nt: TGTGCCAGCAGTCCCCGGACAGGGGCGGGCACCGGGGAGCTGTTTTTT
CDR3aa: CASSPRTGAGTGELFF

d_gene: NA
abundance: NA
j_gene: TRBJ1-3
v_gene: TRBV29-1
CDR3nt: TGCAGCGTTGAATACCGGAACACCATATATTTT
CDR3aa: CSVEYRNTIYF

d_gene: NA
abundance: NA
j_gene: TRBJ1-2
v_gene: TRBV6-5
CDR3nt: TGTGCCAGCAGCCAGAGGGGGGGTGGCTACACCTTC
CDR3aa: CASSQRGGGYTF

d_gene: NA
abundance: NA
j_gene: TRBJ2-1
v_gene: TRBV13
CDR3nt: TGTGCCAGCAGCTTTAGCGGACGCCCGGGGTACAATGAGCAGTTCTTC
CDR3aa: CASSFSGRPGYNEQFF

d_gene: NA
abundance: NA
j_gene: TRBJ2-6
v_gene: TRBV19
CDR3nt: TGTGCCAGTAGTATCCTCGGCTCTGGGGCCAACGTCCTGACTTTC
CDR3aa: CASSILGSGANVLTF

d_gene: TRBD1
abundance: NA
j_gene: TRBJ1-5
v_gene: TRBV6-6
CDR3nt: TGTGCCAGCACCCAAGGACAGGGCCGGGGTCAGCCCCAGCATTTT
CDR3aa: CASTQGQGRGQPQHF

d_gene: TRBD1
abundance: NA
j_gene: TRBJ2-7
v_gene: TRBV4-1
CDR3nt: TGCGCCAGCAGCCAAGTCGGGACAGGGGACTACGAGCAGTACTTC
CDR3aa: CASSQVGTGDYEQYF

d_gene: NA
abundance: NA
j_gene: TRBJ1-6
v_gene: TRBV6-5
CDR3nt: TGTGCCAGCAGTCTTATCCTCCGGGACTACCTCCACTTT
CDR3aa: CASSLILRDYLHF

d_gene: NA
abundance: NA
j_gene: TRBJ2-7
v_gene: TRBV19
CDR3nt: TGTGCCAGTAGTATTGGTCTGGACAGTTCCTACGAGCAGTACTTC
CDR3aa: CASSIGLDSSYEQYF

d_gene: NA
abundance: NA
j_gene: TRBJ2-1
v_gene: TRBV9
CDR3nt: TGTGCCAGCAGCGTAGTGGGGGGATTTCCTTCCTACAATGAGCAGTTCTTC
CDR3aa: CASSVVGGFPSYNEQFF

d_gene: NA
abundance: NA
j_gene: TRBJ2-5
v_gene: TRBV5-1
CDR3nt: TGCGCCAGCAGCTTGGTACAGGGGGGGCAAGAGACCCAGTACTTC
CDR3aa: CASSLVQGGQETQYF

d_gene: NA
abundance: NA
j_gene: TRBJ2-5
v_gene: TRBV5-1
CDR3nt: TGCGCCAGCAGCTTGGGTTCTAGGGAGACCCAGTACTTC
CDR3aa: CASSLGSRETQYF

d_gene: NA
abundance: NA
j_gene: TRBJ1-4
v_gene: TRBV7-9
CDR3nt: TGTGCCAGCAGCTTAGTCGCGCCTCTCCCCCCCCATGAAAAACTGTTTTTT
CDR3aa: CASSLVAPLPPHEKLFF

d_gene: TRBD2
abundance: NA
j_gene: TRBJ2-1
v_gene: TRBV9
CDR3nt: TGTGCCAGCAGCGTAGCGAGCGGGAGGGCCGATGAGCAGTTCTTC
CDR3aa: CASSVASGRADEQFF

d_gene: TRBD2
abundance: once
j_gene: TRBJ2-7
v_gene: TRBV7-2
CDR3nt: TGTGCCAGCAGCCCCAGAACTAGCGGGCTCTACGAGCAGTACTTC
CDR3aa: CASSPRTSGLYEQYF

d_gene: NA
abundance: NA
j_gene: TRBJ2-1
v_gene: TRBV1
CDR3nt: TGCACCAGCAGCCGAGGGCCTAGCGGGAGAGTCTACAATGAGCAGTTCTTC
CDR3aa: CTSSRGPSGRVYNEQFF

d_gene: TRBD1
abundance: few
j_gene: TRBJ1-2
v_gene: TRBV25-1
CDR3nt: TGTGCCAGCAGTGACACGACAGGGAAAGGCTACACCTTC
CDR3aa: CASSDTTGKGYTF

d_gene: TRBD1
abundance: NA
j_gene: TRBJ1-5
v_gene: TRBV6-9
CDR3nt: TGTGCCAGCAGTTATCCCTCGGGACAGGGATATAGCAATCAGCCCCAGCATTTT
CDR3aa: CASSYPSGQGYSNQPQHF

d_gene: TRBD1
abundance: once
j_gene: TRBJ2-7
v_gene: TRBV5-8
CDR3nt: TGTGCCAGCAGCTCCCGCCACAGGGGGCTTGGGGACGAGCAGTACTTC
CDR3aa: CASSSRHRGLGDEQYF

d_gene: NA
abundance: NA
j_gene: TRBJ2-7
v_gene: TRBV12-3/TRBV12-4
CDR3nt: TGTGCCAGCAGTTTAGTTTCCGGCTACGAGCAGTACTTC
CDR3aa: CASSLVSGYEQYF

d_gene: TRBD2
abundance: NA
j_gene: TRBJ2-5
v_gene: TRBV19
CDR3nt: TGTGCCGCCAGCCCGGGGGGAGCCCAGTCGGCCCAGTACTTC
CDR3aa: CAASPGGAQSAQYF

d_gene: NA
abundance: NA
j_gene: TRBJ2-1
v_gene: TRBV11-3
CDR3nt: TGTGCCAGCAGCCCAGGGCCTAGCTCCTACAATGAGCAGTTCTTC
CDR3aa: CASSPGPSSYNEQFF

d_gene: NA
abundance: NA
j_gene: TRBJ2-1
v_gene: TRBV5-6
CDR3nt: TGTGCCAGCACCGGACTTGTGGGTGAGCAGTTCTTC
CDR3aa: CASTGLVGEQFF

d_gene: TRBD1
abundance: NA
j_gene: TRBJ1-6
v_gene: TRBV10-3
CDR3nt: TGTGCCATCAGTGAATCAGGGGGCATTTCACCCCTCCACTTT
CDR3aa: CAISESGGISPLHF

d_gene: TRBD2
abundance: NA
j_gene: TRBJ2-3
v_gene: TRBV7-2
CDR3nt: TGTGCCAGCAGCTTAACTAGCGGGGGGGTTAGCACAGATACGCAGTATTTT
CDR3aa: CASSLTSGGVSTDTQYF

d_gene: TRBD1
abundance: NA
j_gene: TRBJ2-6
v_gene: TRBV12-5
CDR3nt: TGTGCTAGTGGTCCCGGGACAGGGGGAATCTCTGGGGCCAACGTCCTGACTTTC
CDR3aa: CASGPGTGGISGANVLTF

d_gene: TRBD1
abundance: NA
j_gene: TRBJ1-5
v_gene: TRBV7-9
CDR3nt: TGTGCCAGCAGCTTAGACAGGGGGGGGCCCCAGCATTTT
CDR3aa: CASSLDRGGPQHF